The 4 T cell receptor beta chains in this list originate from one sample, sequenced in a study of T-cell reconstitution after alpha-beta-depleted transplantation in children. Construction of the TCRbeta library involved unique molecular identifiers. From the PCR reads, TCRdb called clonotypes with MiXCR, one entry per CDR3 protein. The data contain fewer than 550,000 distinct CDR3 sequences, about 10% of them singletons. The material sequenced was PBMCs, mostly from graft donor cells, taken 180 days after TCRalphabeta/CD19-depleted stem cell transplant. These receptors came from a female patient under 10 years old who had a stem cell transplant for aplastic anemia, so the T cells may come from the graft donor.

The chain employs TRBV20-1 and TRBJ2-3, with TRBD2 matching 8 bases. J was trimmed by 4 bases and V by 5 bases; bases with no gene match: 14. The CDR3 contains 16 residues. Germline V gene lookup returns CDR1 DFQATT and CDR2 SNEGSKA (reference sequence). CDR3 nucleotide sequence: TGCAGTGCTTGGAGGGTTGGGCGGGAGGTATCAGATACGCAGTATTTT. It encodes CSAWRVGREVSDTQYF.

This clonotype was counted a few times. V gene TRBV7-6 combines with J gene TRBJ1-6; D gene unclear. This CDR3 region has 16 residues. In germline, CDR1 is SGHVS, CDR2 FNYEAQ. Trimming removed 0 bases at V and 7 bases at J, with 13 bases between. CDR3 protein: CASSLALRAGNSPLHF. DNA for the CDR3: TGTGCCAGCAGCTTAGCGCTAAGGGCGGGCAATTCACCCCTCCACTTT.

This clonotype was counted between two and nine times. The V gene is TRBV12-3 or TRBV12-4, the J gene TRBJ2-1, with 10 positions matching TRBD2. Germline trimming cut 2 bases from V and 7 bases from J; bases unmatched to any gene: 11. The CDR3 consists of 17 residues. The CDR3 loop reads CASSLISGLAGENEQFF. The CDR3 DNA sequence: TGTGCCAGCAGTTTAATTTCGGGGCTAGCGGGAGAAAATGAGCAGTTCTTC.

This clonotype has a handful of counts. The rearrangement links TRBV7-3 to TRBJ2-1; TRBD1 matches at 9 bases. The germline V gene encodes CDR1 SGHTA and CDR2 FQGTGA. Trimming took 1 base from V and 6 from J; bases not matched to a gene: 10. This CDR3 is 17 amino acids long. Here the CDR3 reads CASSLREGTGSSNEQFF. The CDR3 nucleotides read TGTGCCAGCAGCTTAAGGGAGGGGACAGGGAGCTCCAATGAGCAGTTCTTC. The whole variable domain, remainder taken from reference TRBV7-3 and TRBJ2-1, is GAGVSQTPSNKVTEKGKYVELRCDPISGHTALYWYRQSLGQGPEFLIYFQGTGAADDSGLPNDRFFAVRPEGSVSTLKIQRTERGDSAVYLCASSLREGTGSSNEQFFGPGTRLTVL.